Presented here are 24 T cell receptor beta chains from one specimen sequenced in a study of shared clonotypes between healthy human individuals. Sequencing used immunoSEQ multiplex PCR; TCRdb keeps in-frame clones, though not all of them. The sample has about 2.5 million clones, less than 95% seen once; the top ten hold about 0.36%. The specimen was naive CD4+ T cells from PBMCs. Subset defined: CD45RA+ positively selected. The receptor set was obtained from a man aged 18 to 30 in good health. Some clones in this sample may be carry-over from other donors' samples.

This chain joins TRBV5-1 and TRBJ2-1; D perhaps matches TRBD2 (6 bases). Trimming shortened V by 2 bases and J by 5 bases, and 14 bases separated the two germline ends. The CDR3 extends over 15 amino acids. The V gene's germline CDR1 is SGHRS and CDR2 YFSETQ. CDR3 region: CASSFLAGQNNEQFF. Written as DNA, the CDR3 is TGCGCCAGCAGCTTCCTTGCGGGGCAAAACAATGAGCAGTTCTTC.

This chain uses TRBV28 with TRBJ1-1; D is perhaps TRBD1 (6 bases). Germline V gene sequence: CDR1 MDHEN, CDR2 SYDVKM. Trimming removed 6 bases from V and 5 bases from J, with 13 bases in between. The CDR3 length is 13 residues. The CDR3 DNA sequence: TGTGCCAGCAGACAGGGTAGGCTTACTGAAGCTTTCTTT. Its protein is CASRQGRLTEAFF.

CDR3 residues: CASSNQGSDTQYF. The CDR3 DNA reads TGTGCCAGCAGCAACCAGGGTTCAGATACGCAGTATTTT. The chain combines TRBV5-5 with TRBJ2-3, with D possibly being TRBD1 (5 bases). Trimming pared 4 bases from V and 4 bases from J, leaving 10 bases between. The CDR3 has 13 amino acids. Per the germline V gene, CDR1 is SGHKS and CDR2 is YYEKEE (reference sequence).

The chain couples TRBV21-1 to TRBJ1-2. TRBV21-1 is listed as a pseudogene. The CDR3 runs 17 residues. CDR3 loop: CASSKVWVCSVLYGYTF. CDR3 bases: TGTGCCAGCAGCAAAGTGTGGGTGTGCTCTGTCCTTTATGGCTACACCTTC.

V is TRBV6-1 and J is TRBJ1-2, with D hard to call. In germline, CDR1 is MNHNS, CDR2 SASEGT. The CDR3 length is 12 residues. V dropped 0 bases and J dropped 6 bases, with 5 bases sitting between them. CDR3 loop: CASSEAGNGYTF. Written as DNA, the CDR3 is TGTGCCAGCAGTGAAGCCGGAAATGGCTACACCTTC.

V gene TRBV28 combines with J gene TRBJ2-7; D is possibly TRBD2 (6 bases). Germline CDR1 MDHEN, CDR2 SYDVKM. V lost 5 bases and J lost 1, with 12 bases in between. The CDR3 extends over 14 amino acids. The CDR3 bases are TGTGCCAGCAGTCCCCGGGACTTGTCCTACGAGCAGTACTTC. Amino acid sequence: CASSPRDLSYEQYF.

The genes are TRBV4-1 and TRBJ2-5; D is possibly TRBD1 (5 bases). Germline loops: CDR1 MGHRA, CDR2 YSYEKL. The CDR3 loop spans 15 amino acids. Trimming cost V 1 base and J 9 bases, with 18 bases left between them. The chain's CDR3 is CASSQGLTGPLPQYF. DNA for the CDR3: TGCGCCAGCAGCCAAGGGCTTACAGGCCCGCTTCCCCAGTACTTC.

The chain has TRBV6-6 and TRBJ1-1, with a tentative D call TRBD1 (5 bases). Germline CDR1 and CDR2: MNHNY and SVGAGI (reference sequence). V was shortened by 2 bases and J by 11 bases, with 12 bases between the two germline ends. CDR3 size: 12 residues. The CDR3 sequence is CASSYRAGTAFF. The CDR3 DNA reads TGTGCCAGCAGTTACAGAGCAGGGACGGCTTTCTTT.

V and J are TRBV28 and TRBJ1-1; D is uncertain. There are 14 residues in the CDR3. V shed 6 bases and J shed 0 bases, with 11 bases lying between them. Germline V lookup: CDR1 MDHEN, CDR2 SYDVKM. The CDR3 DNA reads as TGTGCCAGCAGGAGGCAGTTGTTGAACACTGAAGCTTTCTTT. Amino acid sequence: CASRRQLLNTEAFF.

Concerning this clone: The identical CDR3 is also encoded by other nucleotide sequences in the sample. The rearrangement links TRBV7-9 to TRBJ2-2; no definite D call. The germline CDR1 and CDR2 sequences are SEHNR and FQNEAQ (reference sequence). There are 12 residues in the CDR3. The V and J ends lost 3 bases and 5 bases respectively, with 4 bases between them. The CDR3 DNA reads as TGTGCCAGCAGCTTGGATACCGGGGAGCTGTTTTTT. Translated: CASSLDTGELFF.

This sequence joins TRBV7-2 and TRBJ2-1, with D unclear. With 5 bases removed from V and 2 bases from J, the gap between germline ends came to 19 bases. This CDR3 spans 17 amino acids. Per germline, CDR1 SGHTA and CDR2 FQGNSA. The CDR3 region is CASSPPPRVGPYNEQFF. DNA for the CDR3: TGTGCCAGCAGCCCGCCCCCCCGAGTCGGCCCCTACAATGAGCAGTTCTTC.

The chain recombines TRBV7-8 with TRBJ2-7, with TRBD1 identical over 9 bases. The CDR3 loop spans 15 amino acids. Per the germline V gene, CDR1 is SGHVS and CDR2 is FQNEAQ. Unmatched junction bases numbered 13, after V lost 10 bases and J lost 3 bases. CDR3 sequence reads: CATLPDRGHGYEQYF. In nucleotides, the CDR3 is TGTGCCACCCTCCCGGACAGGGGTCATGGCTACGAGCAGTACTTC. Looking up the rest from reference TRBV7-8 and TRBJ2-7 gives the full variable domain: GAGVSQSPRYKVAKRGQDVALRCDPISGHVSLFWYQQALGQGPEFLTYFQNEAQLDKSGLPSDRFFAERPEGSVSTLKIQRTQQEDSAVYLCATLPDRGHGYEQYFGPGTRLTVT.

This chain uses TRBV5-1 with TRBJ1-3; 7 nucleotides align to TRBD1. Germline CDR1 SGHRS, CDR2 YFSETQ. Losses at the gene ends were 6 bases for V and 3 bases for J; bases not matched to a gene: 12. CDR3 length equals 16 residues. CDR3 DNA: TGCGCCAGCACCGAACAGGGGCCGGTTAGTGGAAACACCATATATTTT. Translating gives CASTEQGPVSGNTIYF.

In DNA form, the CDR3 reads TGTGCCAGTAGTATCATCCGACAGGGAGTGAACACTGAAGCTTTCTTT. Amino acids: CASSIIRQGVNTEAFF. The chain combines TRBV19 with TRBJ1-1, with 7 bases identical to TRBD1. The CDR3 contains 16 residues. Germline V lookup: CDR1 LNHDA, CDR2 SQIVND (reference sequence). V was clipped by 3 bases and J by 0 bases; unmatched bases: 7.

V is TRBV21-1 and J is TRBJ2-7; the table calls TRBD2, which could not be checked here. TRBV21-1 is noted as a pseudogene. The CDR3 is made up of 17 amino acids. The CDR3: CASSKKVMGGPSYEQYF. CDR3 nucleotide sequence: TGTGCCAGCAGCAAAAAGGTGATGGGGGGGCCATCCTACGAGCAGTACTTC.

V gene TRBV6-1 combines with J gene TRBJ2-1; no clear D gene. V was clipped by 6 bases and J by 2 bases, with 8 bases between them. CDR3 length: 13 residues. CDR1 is MNHNS, CDR2 SASEGT, per germline. CDR3 protein: CASRNEPYNEQFF. The CDR3 coding sequence is TGTGCCAGCAGAAACGAGCCCTACAATGAGCAGTTCTTC.

The V call is TRBV30, the J call TRBJ1-4; 7 nucleotides agree with TRBD1. The CDR3 contains 13 residues. V lost 2 bases to trimming and J lost 7 bases; unmatched junction nucleotides: 4. Germline V gives CDR1 GTSNPN, CDR2 SVGIG (reference sequence). The CDR3 coding sequence is TGTGCCTGGAGTAAGACAGGGCGTGAAAAACTGTTTTTT. Translated, it gives CAWSKTGREKLFF.

The V and J genes are TRBV19 and TRBJ2-3; D gene uncertain. CDR3 length: 15 amino acids. Per the germline V gene, CDR1 is LNHDA and CDR2 is SQIVND (reference sequence). V was cut by 0 bases and J by 0 bases, with 7 bases left in between. CDR3 residues: CASSIDPASTDTQYF. CDR3 DNA sequence: TGTGCCAGTAGTATAGATCCAGCAAGCACAGATACGCAGTATTTT. The full variable domain, completed using reference TRBV19 and TRBJ2-3, is DGGITQSPKYLFRKEGQNVTLSCEQNLNHDAMYWYRQDPGQGLRLIYYSQIVNDFQKGDIAEGYSVSREKKESFPLTVTSAQKNPTAFYLCASSIDPASTDTQYFGPGTRLTVL.

As concerns this clone: This same CDR3 is encoded by further DNA sequences in the sample. The gene calls are TRBV7-9 and TRBJ1-5, with D maybe TRBD1 (6 bases). This CDR3 is built from 14 residues. V was shortened by 3 bases and J by 1 base, with 7 bases between the two germline ends. Germline CDR1 is SEHNR and CDR2 is FQNEAQ (reference sequence). The CDR3 reads CASSLDRSNQPQHF. As DNA, the CDR3 is TGTGCCAGCAGCTTGGACAGAAGCAATCAGCCCCAGCATTTT.

V is TRBV30 and J is TRBJ2-5; TRBD1 agrees at 7 bases. J lost 4 bases, V lost 3 bases, and 5 bases had no gene match. Germline V gene sequence: CDR1 GTSNPN, CDR2 SVGIG (reference sequence). This CDR3 has 13 residues. This CDR3 reads CAWSPGTAETQYF. CDR3 nucleotides: TGTGCCTGGAGCCCGGGGACAGCAGAGACCCAGTACTTC.

The rearrangement uses TRBV6-1 and TRBJ2-7; 9 nucleotides align to TRBD1. The CDR3 runs 15 residues. Looked up from germline, CDR1 is MNHNS and CDR2 is SASEGT. Trimming cost V 6 bases and J 4 bases; bases outside gene matches: 10. The CDR3 protein is CASRATGGAGYEQYF. The CDR3 bases are TGTGCCAGCAGAGCCACAGGGGGCGCTGGGTACGAGCAGTACTTC.

This rearrangement joins TRBV21-1 to TRBJ1-2. TRBV21-1 counts as a pseudogene. This CDR3 is built from 12 residues. CDR3 in amino acids: CASSKVNYGYTF. As DNA, the CDR3 is TGTGCCAGCAGCAAAGTCAACTATGGCTACACCTTC.

V usage is TRBV6-4 and J usage is TRBJ2-1; 9 nucleotides align to TRBD2. This CDR3 comprises 16 residues. CDR1 and CDR2 from the germline V gene are MRHNA and SNTAGT. The J segment lost 1 base and the V segment lost 3 bases, leaving 4 bases of the junction unmatched. The CDR3, as DNA: TGTGCCAGCAGTGAAGGGAGCGGGAGGTCCTACAATGAGCAGTTCTTC. Its protein product is CASSEGSGRSYNEQFF.

The J gene is TRBJ2-7, the V gene TRBV19; the match to TRBD1 covers 7 bases. Germline loops: CDR1 LNHDA, CDR2 SQIVND (reference sequence). V gave up 6 bases and J gave up 5 bases; unmatched junction bases: 10. The CDR3 runs to 14 residues. The CDR3 region is CASRSPGQTHEQYF. The CDR3 DNA reads as TGTGCCAGTAGGTCACCGGGACAGACGCACGAGCAGTACTTC.